The sequence of this T cell receptor beta chain was determined in a study of T cell responses to AZD1222 COVID-19 vaccine. This table comes from immunoSEQ multiplex PCR, and its TCRdb copy is limited to in-frame clones, with some not included. The sample records around 180,000 clones, just over 90% being singletons. J gave up 5 bases and V 6 bases, and 7 bases lay outside the gene matches. CDR3 length equals 14 residues. The germline V gene has CDR1 SNHLY and CDR2 FYNNEI. The sample was peripheral blood, taken on day 0 of AZD1222 vaccination. The rearrangement links TRBV2 to TRBJ1-1; TRBD1 aligns across 9 bases. This TCR was sampled from an adult in good health. DNA for the CDR3: TGTGCCAGCAGCCTGGAGACAGGGGGGACTGAAGCTTTCTTT. Its protein is CASSLETGGTEAFF.